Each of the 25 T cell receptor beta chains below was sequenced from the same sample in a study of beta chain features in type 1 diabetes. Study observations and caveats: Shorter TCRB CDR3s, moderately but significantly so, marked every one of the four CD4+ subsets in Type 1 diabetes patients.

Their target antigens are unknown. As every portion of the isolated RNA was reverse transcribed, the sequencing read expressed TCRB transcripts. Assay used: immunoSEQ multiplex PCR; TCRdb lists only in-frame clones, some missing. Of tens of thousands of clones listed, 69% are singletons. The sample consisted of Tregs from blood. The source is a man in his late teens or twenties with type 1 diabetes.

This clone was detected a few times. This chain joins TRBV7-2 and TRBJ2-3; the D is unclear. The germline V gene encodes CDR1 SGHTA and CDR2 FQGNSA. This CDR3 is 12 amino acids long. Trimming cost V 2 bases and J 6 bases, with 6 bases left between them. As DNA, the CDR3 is TGTGCCAGCAGCTTAATGCGGGATACGCAGTATTTT. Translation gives CASSLMRDTQYF.

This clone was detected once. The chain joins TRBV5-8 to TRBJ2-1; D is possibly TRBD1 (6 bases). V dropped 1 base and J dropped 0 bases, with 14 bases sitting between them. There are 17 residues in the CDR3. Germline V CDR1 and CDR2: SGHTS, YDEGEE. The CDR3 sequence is CASSLYRVGNSYNEQFF. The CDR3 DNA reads TGTGCCAGCAGCTTGTACAGGGTGGGGAACTCCTACAATGAGCAGTTCTTC.

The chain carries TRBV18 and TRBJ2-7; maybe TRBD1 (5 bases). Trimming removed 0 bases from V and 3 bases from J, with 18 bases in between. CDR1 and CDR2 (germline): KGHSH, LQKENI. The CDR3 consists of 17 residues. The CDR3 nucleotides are TGTGCCAGCTCACCACCTAATCTTGGACATTTGATCTACGAGCAGTACTTC. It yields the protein CASSPPNLGHLIYEQYF.

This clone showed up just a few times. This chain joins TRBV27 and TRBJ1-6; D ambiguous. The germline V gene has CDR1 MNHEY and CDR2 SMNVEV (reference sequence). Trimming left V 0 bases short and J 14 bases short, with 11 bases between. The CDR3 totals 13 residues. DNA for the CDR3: TGTGCCAGCAGTTTATCGTGGGCCGGGACCCTCCACTTT. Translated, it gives CASSLSWAGTLHF.

The CDR3 loop reads CASMVQGNYGYTF. CDR3 DNA sequence: TGTGCCAGCATGGTACAGGGGAACTATGGCTACACCTTC. The chain couples TRBV7-9 to TRBJ1-2, with TRBD1 matching 7 bases. Germline trimming cut 7 bases from V and 2 bases from J; bases unmatched to any gene: 4. Per the germline V gene, CDR1 is SEHNR and CDR2 is FQNEAQ (reference sequence). The CDR3 covers 13 residues.

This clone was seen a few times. The CDR3 region has the DNA TGCAGCGTCCGACTAGCGGGAGGGAGATACGAGCAGTACTTC. It translates to CSVRLAGGRYEQYF. The chain combines TRBV29-1 with TRBJ2-7; 14 bases line up with TRBD2. The trim removed 6 bases at V and 4 bases at J, leaving 5 bases unmatched. Germline CDR1 and CDR2: SQVTM and ANQGSEA. This CDR3 is built from 14 residues.

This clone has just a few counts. CDR3 DNA: TGTGCCAGTAGCCTGAGGACAGGGGGCACTGAAGCTTTCTTT. It codes for CASSLRTGGTEAFF. This chain joins TRBV19 and TRBJ1-1; 10 nucleotides agree with TRBD1. Trimming at V came to 6 bases and at J to 4 bases, leaving 5 bases not matched to a gene. The CDR3 length is 14 residues. Germline CDR1 and CDR2: LNHDA and SQIVND (reference sequence).

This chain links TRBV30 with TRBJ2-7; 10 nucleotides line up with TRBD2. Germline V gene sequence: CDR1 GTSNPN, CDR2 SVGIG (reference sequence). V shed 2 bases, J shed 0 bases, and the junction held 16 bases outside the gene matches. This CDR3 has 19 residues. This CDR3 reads CAWSTPKYSGGKTSYEQYF. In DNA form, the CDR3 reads TGTGCCTGGAGTACCCCTAAGTATAGCGGGGGGAAAACCTCCTACGAGCAGTACTTC.

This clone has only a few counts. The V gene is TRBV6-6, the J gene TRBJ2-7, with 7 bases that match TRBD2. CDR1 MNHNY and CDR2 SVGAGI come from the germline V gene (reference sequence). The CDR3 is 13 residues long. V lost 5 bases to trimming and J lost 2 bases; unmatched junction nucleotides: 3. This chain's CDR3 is CASSPGTTYEQYF. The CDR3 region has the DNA TGTGCCAGCAGTCCCGGGACTACCTACGAGCAGTACTTC.

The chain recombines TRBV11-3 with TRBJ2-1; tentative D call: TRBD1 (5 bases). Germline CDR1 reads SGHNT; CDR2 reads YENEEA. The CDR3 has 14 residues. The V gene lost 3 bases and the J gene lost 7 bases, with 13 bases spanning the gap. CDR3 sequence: CASSFEQGSNEQFF. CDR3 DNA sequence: TGTGCCAGCAGCTTCGAGCAGGGCAGTAATGAGCAGTTCTTC.

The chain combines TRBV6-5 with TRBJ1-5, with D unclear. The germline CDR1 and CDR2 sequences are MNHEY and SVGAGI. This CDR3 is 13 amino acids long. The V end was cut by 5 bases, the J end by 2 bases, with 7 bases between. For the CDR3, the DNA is TGTGCCAGCAGTCCCCGAGGCAATCAGCCCCAGCATTTT. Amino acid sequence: CASSPRGNQPQHF.

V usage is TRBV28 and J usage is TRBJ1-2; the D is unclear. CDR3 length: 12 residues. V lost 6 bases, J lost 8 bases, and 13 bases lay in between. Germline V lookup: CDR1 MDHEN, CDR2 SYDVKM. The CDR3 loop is CASSPTRFGYTF. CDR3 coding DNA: TGTGCCAGCAGCCCCACGAGGTTCGGCTACACCTTC.

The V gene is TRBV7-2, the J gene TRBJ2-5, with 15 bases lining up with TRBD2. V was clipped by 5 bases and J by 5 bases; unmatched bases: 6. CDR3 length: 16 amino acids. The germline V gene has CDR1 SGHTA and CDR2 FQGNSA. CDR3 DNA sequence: TGTGCCAGCAGCCGCGGACTAGCGGGAGGGCCTGAGACCCAGTACTTC. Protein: CASSRGLAGGPETQYF.

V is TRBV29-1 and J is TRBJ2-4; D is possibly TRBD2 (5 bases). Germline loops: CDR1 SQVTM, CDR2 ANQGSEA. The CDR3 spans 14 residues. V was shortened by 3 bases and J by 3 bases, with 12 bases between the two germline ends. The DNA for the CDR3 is TGCAGCGTTGACGGGGTGGGTGGCAAAAACATTCAGTACTTC. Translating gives CSVDGVGGKNIQYF.

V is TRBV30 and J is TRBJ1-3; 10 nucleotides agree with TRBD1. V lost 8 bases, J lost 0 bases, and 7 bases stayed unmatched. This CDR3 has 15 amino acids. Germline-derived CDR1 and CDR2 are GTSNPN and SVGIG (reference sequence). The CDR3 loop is CARTGGFASGNTIYF. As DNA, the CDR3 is TGTGCCCGGACAGGGGGTTTCGCCTCTGGAAACACCATATATTTT.

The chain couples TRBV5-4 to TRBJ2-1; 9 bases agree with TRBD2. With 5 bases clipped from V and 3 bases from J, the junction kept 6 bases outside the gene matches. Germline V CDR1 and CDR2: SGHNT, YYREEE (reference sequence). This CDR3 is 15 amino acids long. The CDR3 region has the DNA TGTGCCAGCAGTCCCGGGACTAGCAGCTACAATGAGCAGTTCTTC. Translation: CASSPGTSSYNEQFF.

CDR3 amino acids: CASSFYQGKGLSRPYEQYF. CDR3 nucleotides: TGTGCCAGCAGTTTTTACCAGGGTAAGGGTTTATCTAGACCCTACGAGCAGTACTTC. V usage is TRBV28 and J usage is TRBJ2-7; TRBD1 is a possible D gene (5 bases). V was trimmed by 3 bases and J by 2 bases, leaving 26 bases between them. The germline gives CDR1 MDHEN, CDR2 SYDVKM. The CDR3 runs to 19 residues. The entire variable domain, with the rest obtained from reference TRBV28 and TRBJ2-7, is as follows: DVKVTQSSRYLVKRTGEKVFLECVQDMDHENMFWYRQDPGLGLRLIYFSYDVKMKEKGDIPEGYSVSREKKERFSLILESASTNQTSMYLCASSFYQGKGLSRPYEQYFGPGTRLTVT.

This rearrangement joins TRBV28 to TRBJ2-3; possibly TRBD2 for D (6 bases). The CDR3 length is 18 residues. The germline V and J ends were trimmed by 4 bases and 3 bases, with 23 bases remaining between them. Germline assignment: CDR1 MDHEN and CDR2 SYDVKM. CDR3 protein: CASSYPSLREAVTDTQYF. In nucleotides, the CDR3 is TGTGCCAGCAGTTACCCTTCTCTCAGGGAGGCGGTGACAGATACGCAGTATTTT.

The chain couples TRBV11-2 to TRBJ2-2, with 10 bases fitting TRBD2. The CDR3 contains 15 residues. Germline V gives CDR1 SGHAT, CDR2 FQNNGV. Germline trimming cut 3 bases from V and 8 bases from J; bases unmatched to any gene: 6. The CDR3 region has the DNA TGTGCCAGCAGCTTCTTAGCGGGGGGTGTTGGGGAGCTGTTTTTT. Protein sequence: CASSFLAGGVGELFF.

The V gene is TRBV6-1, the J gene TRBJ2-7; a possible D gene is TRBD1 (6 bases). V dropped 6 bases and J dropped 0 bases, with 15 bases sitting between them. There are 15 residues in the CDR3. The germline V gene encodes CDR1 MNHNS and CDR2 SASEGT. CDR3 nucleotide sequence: TGTGCCAGCAGATTGACAACAGGGAGCTCCTACGAGCAGTACTTC. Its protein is CASRLTTGSSYEQYF.

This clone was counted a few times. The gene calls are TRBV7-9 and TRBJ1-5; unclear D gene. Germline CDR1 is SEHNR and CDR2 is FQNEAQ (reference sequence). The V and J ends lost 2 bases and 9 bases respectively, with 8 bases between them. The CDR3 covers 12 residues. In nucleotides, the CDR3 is TGTGCCAGCAGCTTAAGTAGTGGGCCCCAGCATTTT. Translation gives CASSLSSGPQHF.

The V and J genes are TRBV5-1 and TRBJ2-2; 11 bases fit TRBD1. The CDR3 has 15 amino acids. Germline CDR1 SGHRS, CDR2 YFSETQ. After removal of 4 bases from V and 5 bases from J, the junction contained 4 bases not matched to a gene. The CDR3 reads CASSIGQGATGELFF. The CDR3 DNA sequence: TGCGCCAGCAGCATAGGACAGGGGGCGACCGGGGAGCTGTTTTTT.

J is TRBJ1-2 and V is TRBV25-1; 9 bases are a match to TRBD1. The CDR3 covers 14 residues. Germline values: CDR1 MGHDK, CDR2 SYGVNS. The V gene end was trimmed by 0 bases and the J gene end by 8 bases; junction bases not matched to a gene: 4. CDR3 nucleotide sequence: TGTGCCAGCAGTGAATATGTGGGACAGGGCGGCTACACCTTC. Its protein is CASSEYVGQGGYTF.

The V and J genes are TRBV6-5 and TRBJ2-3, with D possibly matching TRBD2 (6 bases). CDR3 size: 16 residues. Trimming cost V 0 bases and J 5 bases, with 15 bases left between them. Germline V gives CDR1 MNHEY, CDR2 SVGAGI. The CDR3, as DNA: TGTGCCAGCAGTTACTCCGGGAGCTCCGCGGGAGATACGCAGTATTTT. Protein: CASSYSGSSAGDTQYF.

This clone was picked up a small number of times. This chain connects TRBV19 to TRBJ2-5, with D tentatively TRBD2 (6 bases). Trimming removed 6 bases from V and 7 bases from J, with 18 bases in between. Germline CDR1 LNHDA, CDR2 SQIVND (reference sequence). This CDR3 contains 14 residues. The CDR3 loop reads CASSEGTSGGTQYF. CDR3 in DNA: TGTGCCAGTAGCGAAGGGACTTCTGGAGGGACCCAGTACTTC.